The rows below give T cell receptor beta chains drawn from one sample of a study of PD-L1 blockade in urothelial cancer. The method was immunoSEQ multiplex PCR; TCRdb's version includes in-frame clones alone and lacks a portion of them. Of over 65,000 clones listed, roughly nine tenths are singletons. Sequenced here: PBMCs, sampled around atezolizumab (anti-PD-L1) treatment. These receptors originate from an older man with urothelial cancer. CDR3s include the opening cysteine and the closing phenylalanine or tryptophan. The order of the fields is D gene, clone size, V gene, J gene, CDR3 DNA, CDR3 protein. A D gene is named only where the DNA matches it firmly. Clone size is not always given. Where it is, it says once, few, many or a class for expanded clones.

D gene: TRBD2
clone size: -
V gene: TRBV5-1
J gene: TRBJ2-1
CDR3 DNA: TGCGCCAGCAGCTCTCTAACTAGCGCCGTCTACAATGAGCAGTTCTTC
CDR3 protein: CASSSLTSAVYNEQFF

D gene: TRBD1
clone size: -
V gene: TRBV15
J gene: TRBJ2-5
CDR3 DNA: TGTGCCACCAGCAGAGATCGGCAGGGGGCCGAGACCCAGTACTTC
CDR3 protein: CATSRDRQGAETQYF

D gene: TRBD2
clone size: -
V gene: TRBV25-1
J gene: TRBJ2-1
CDR3 DNA: TGTGCCAGCAGTCCGGGACTAGCGGGAGGGCGGGATGAGCAGTTCTTC
CDR3 protein: CASSPGLAGGRDEQFF

D gene: -
clone size: -
V gene: TRBV25-1
J gene: TRBJ2-6
CDR3 DNA: TGTGCCAGCAGTGGGGCTGGTACCTCTGGGGCCAACGTCCTGACTTTC
CDR3 protein: CASSGAGTSGANVLTF

D gene: TRBD1
clone size: -
V gene: TRBV9
J gene: TRBJ1-1
CDR3 DNA: TGTGCCAGCAGCGTAGGAGGGGGGACAGGGGCCACTGAAGCTTTCTTT
CDR3 protein: CASSVGGGTGATEAFF

D gene: TRBD1
clone size: few
V gene: TRBV5-1
J gene: TRBJ1-1
CDR3 DNA: TGCGCCAGCAGCTTGGAGGGGACAGTCACTGAAGCTTTCTTT
CDR3 protein: CASSLEGTVTEAFF

D gene: TRBD2
clone size: few
V gene: TRBV5-1
J gene: TRBJ2-5
CDR3 DNA: TGCGCCAGCAGACGACTAGCGGGAGTGGAGACCCAGTACTTC
CDR3 protein: CASRRLAGVETQYF

D gene: TRBD2
clone size: -
V gene: TRBV5-1
J gene: TRBJ2-3
CDR3 DNA: TGCGCCAGCAGCTTGGCACTAGCGGGAGAGGGGAATACGCAGTATTTT
CDR3 protein: CASSLALAGEGNTQYF

D gene: -
clone size: once
V gene: TRBV6-5
J gene: TRBJ1-2
CDR3 DNA: TGTGCCAGCAGTTCCCCGACACAGGGAACTAGGGGCTACACCTTC
CDR3 protein: CASSSPTQGTRGYTF

D gene: TRBD1
clone size: -
V gene: TRBV6-1
J gene: TRBJ1-4
CDR3 DNA: TGTGCCAGCAGTGACAGGGGGCTTACTGAAAAACTGTTTTTT
CDR3 protein: CASSDRGLTEKLFF

D gene: -
clone size: -
V gene: TRBV6-6
J gene: TRBJ1-4
CDR3 DNA: TGTGCCAGCAGTTACTCGAAGGGGGCTAATGAAAAACTGTTTTTT
CDR3 protein: CASSYSKGANEKLFF

D gene: -
clone size: -
V gene: TRBV7-9
J gene: TRBJ2-7
CDR3 DNA: TGTGCCAGCAGCTTAGGACTAAACAACGAGCAGTACTTC
CDR3 protein: CASSLGLNNEQYF

D gene: TRBD1
clone size: -
V gene: TRBV6-5
J gene: TRBJ1-5
CDR3 DNA: TGTGCCAGCAACAGACAGGGGAGCAATCAGCCCCAGCATTTT
CDR3 protein: CASNRQGSNQPQHF

D gene: TRBD1
clone size: -
V gene: TRBV2
J gene: TRBJ2-1
CDR3 DNA: TGTGCCAGCAGTGAGGCAGGGGGCTTCTACAATGAGCAGTTCTTC
CDR3 protein: CASSEAGGFYNEQFF

D gene: -
clone size: -
V gene: TRBV6-6
J gene: TRBJ1-1
CDR3 DNA: TGTGCCAGCAGATACGCACAGGGCCGGAACACTGAAGCTTTCTTT
CDR3 protein: CASRYAQGRNTEAFF

D gene: TRBD1
clone size: -
V gene: TRBV7-2
J gene: TRBJ2-7
CDR3 DNA: TGTGCCAGCAGCTTAGGGACAGGGGGAGACTACGAGCAGTACTTC
CDR3 protein: CASSLGTGGDYEQYF

D gene: TRBD2
clone size: -
V gene: TRBV19
J gene: TRBJ2-3
CDR3 DNA: TGTGCCAGTAGTATAGGTTGGGGACTACGCACAGATACGCAGTATTTT
CDR3 protein: CASSIGWGLRTDTQYF

D gene: -
clone size: few
V gene: TRBV2
J gene: TRBJ1-2
CDR3 DNA: TGTGCCAGCAGTGAGCGTGGAGCCTATGGCTACACCTTC
CDR3 protein: CASSERGAYGYTF

D gene: TRBD1
clone size: -
V gene: TRBV6-1
J gene: TRBJ2-7
CDR3 DNA: TGTGCCAGCAGTACGGGACAGGGTTCCTACGAGCAGTACTTC
CDR3 protein: CASSTGQGSYEQYF

D gene: TRBD1
clone size: once
V gene: TRBV7-2
J gene: TRBJ1-5
CDR3 DNA: TGTGCCAGCAGCTCGGGACAGATTAATCAGCCCCAGCATTTT
CDR3 protein: CASSSGQINQPQHF

D gene: -
clone size: -
V gene: TRBV19
J gene: TRBJ1-5
CDR3 DNA: TGTGCCAGTAGTATAGAGTATAGCAATCAGCCCCAGCATTTT
CDR3 protein: CASSIEYSNQPQHF

D gene: -
clone size: once
V gene: TRBV30
J gene: TRBJ1-5
CDR3 DNA: TGTGCCTGGAGCCAGGGTTATCGGAATCAGCCCCAGCATTTT
CDR3 protein: CAWSQGYRNQPQHF

D gene: TRBD1
clone size: -
V gene: TRBV5-1
J gene: TRBJ1-5
CDR3 DNA: TGCGCCAGCAGCTTGGCCACAGGGGGCCGTCAGCCCCAGCATTTT
CDR3 protein: CASSLATGGRQPQHF

D gene: TRBD1
clone size: -
V gene: TRBV10-3
J gene: TRBJ2-7
CDR3 DNA: TGTGCCATCAAAGTGGGACAGGGCTCCTACGAGCAGTACTTC
CDR3 protein: CAIKVGQGSYEQYF

D gene: -
clone size: -
V gene: TRBV29-1
J gene: TRBJ2-3
CDR3 DNA: TGCAGCGCGGTCCTCCCCAGGGATACGCAGTATTTT
CDR3 protein: CSAVLPRDTQYF

D gene: TRBD2
clone size: -
V gene: TRBV12-5
J gene: TRBJ2-7
CDR3 DNA: TGTGCTAGTGGGACGTTAGCGGGAGGATCCTCCTACGAGCAGTACTTC
CDR3 protein: CASGTLAGGSSYEQYF

D gene: TRBD1
clone size: -
V gene: TRBV5-4
J gene: TRBJ2-5
CDR3 DNA: TGTGCCAGCAGCCTCGTCAGGGGGCCAGAGACCCAGTACTTC
CDR3 protein: CASSLVRGPETQYF

D gene: TRBD1
clone size: -
V gene: TRBV29-1
J gene: TRBJ1-1
CDR3 DNA: TGCAGCGTTACGCAGGGGGCTGTAGGTACTGAAGCTTTCTTT
CDR3 protein: CSVTQGAVGTEAFF

D gene: TRBD1
clone size: -
V gene: TRBV28
J gene: TRBJ1-2
CDR3 DNA: TGTGCCAGCAGTTTACCAGGGGGCTATGGCTATGGCTACACCTTC
CDR3 protein: CASSLPGGYGYGYTF

D gene: -
clone size: -
V gene: TRBV30
J gene: TRBJ2-2
CDR3 DNA: TGTGCCGGGCCTTTGGGGGCTAGTCGGGCCGGGGAGCTGTTTTTT
CDR3 protein: CAGPLGASRAGELFF

D gene: TRBD2
clone size: few
V gene: TRBV14
J gene: TRBJ2-7
CDR3 DNA: TGTGCCAGCAGCCAATCTAAGACTAGCGGGAGTAGGGAGCAGTACTTC
CDR3 protein: CASSQSKTSGSREQYF

D gene: -
clone size: -
V gene: TRBV10-2
J gene: TRBJ2-1
CDR3 DNA: TGCGCCAGCAGTGAGTCCGGGGGAAGGAATGAGCAGTTCTTC
CDR3 protein: CASSESGGRNEQFF

D gene: -
clone size: few
V gene: TRBV14
J gene: TRBJ1-1
CDR3 DNA: TGTGCCAGCAGCCCTTTCACAGGGAACACTGAAGCTTTCTTT
CDR3 protein: CASSPFTGNTEAFF

D gene: -
clone size: -
V gene: TRBV28
J gene: TRBJ2-7
CDR3 DNA: TGTGCCAGCAGACGTGGCGGGATAGCCTACGAGCAGTACTTC
CDR3 protein: CASRRGGIAYEQYF

D gene: TRBD1
clone size: -
V gene: TRBV19
J gene: TRBJ2-7
CDR3 DNA: TGTGCCAGTAGTATACACACAGGGGGCACCAACTACGAGCAGTACTTC
CDR3 protein: CASSIHTGGTNYEQYF

D gene: -
clone size: few
V gene: TRBV10-3
J gene: TRBJ2-5
CDR3 DNA: TGTGCCATCAGTGAGGGAGGGGCGGGCCCTGAAGAGACCCAGTACTTC
CDR3 protein: CAISEGGAGPEETQYF

D gene: -
clone size: once
V gene: TRBV9
J gene: TRBJ1-2
CDR3 DNA: TGTGCCAGCAGCGTAGTTCCGGCGGGGGCTGACTATGGCTACACCTTC
CDR3 protein: CASSVVPAGADYGYTF

D gene: -
clone size: -
V gene: TRBV28
J gene: TRBJ1-4
CDR3 DNA: TGTGCCAGCAGTCTGGGAGGTTCTAATGAAAAACTGTTTTTT
CDR3 protein: CASSLGGSNEKLFF

D gene: -
clone size: -
V gene: TRBV28
J gene: TRBJ1-1
CDR3 DNA: TGTGCCAGCACCGGTCCAGGGGTTTGGGACACTGAAGCTTTCTTT
CDR3 protein: CASTGPGVWDTEAFF

D gene: -
clone size: -
V gene: TRBV30
J gene: TRBJ2-7
CDR3 DNA: TGTGCCTGGAGTCCCGGGAACGAGCAGTACTTC
CDR3 protein: CAWSPGNEQYF

D gene: TRBD2
clone size: -
V gene: TRBV5-6
J gene: TRBJ2-7
CDR3 DNA: TGTGCCAGCAGCTCACTCCTGACTAGCGGGAGGATCACCGACGAGCAGTACTTC
CDR3 protein: CASSSLLTSGRITDEQYF

D gene: -
clone size: -
V gene: TRBV4-2
J gene: TRBJ1-2
CDR3 DNA: TGTGCCAGCAGCTTTCCTGGGAGGGCGGGCGGCTACACCTTC
CDR3 protein: CASSFPGRAGGYTF

D gene: -
clone size: -
V gene: TRBV4-1
J gene: TRBJ1-5
CDR3 DNA: TGCGCCAGCAGCCAAGACAGGTTCAATCAGCCCCAGCATTTT
CDR3 protein: CASSQDRFNQPQHF

D gene: -
clone size: -
V gene: TRBV21-1
J gene: TRBJ2-1
CDR3 DNA: TGTGCCAGCAGCAAATCGGGAGAAGCGGGAGGGAGGAATGAGCAGTTCTTC
CDR3 protein: CASSKSGEAGGRNEQFF

D gene: TRBD2
clone size: -
V gene: TRBV7-3
J gene: TRBJ2-2
CDR3 DNA: TGTGCCAGCAGCTATAGCGGGAGGGGGAACACCGGGGAGCTGTTTTTT
CDR3 protein: CASSYSGRGNTGELFF

D gene: TRBD2
clone size: -
V gene: TRBV7-2
J gene: TRBJ2-5
CDR3 DNA: TGTGCCAGCAGCTCATCAGGACTAGCGGGAGAGACCCAGTACTTC
CDR3 protein: CASSSSGLAGETQYF

D gene: -
clone size: -
V gene: TRBV28
J gene: TRBJ2-7
CDR3 DNA: TGTGCCAGCAGTTTCGCGGGACCTCGCTCCTACGAGCAGTACTTC
CDR3 protein: CASSFAGPRSYEQYF